The 27 T cell receptor beta chains presented below share a single source sample, sequenced in a study of early T cells in non-severe SARS-CoV-2 infection. TCRdb independently ran MiXCR on the 5' RACE reads; one entry per CDR3 protein. The data contain approximately 110,000 distinct CDR3 sequences, under 15% of them singletons. Sequencing input: whole blood. The receptor set was obtained from an adult who was a healthcare worker with PCR-confirmed SARS-CoV-2 infection or an uninfected control (not recorded which).

This clonotype was found a few times. The chain links TRBV3-1 to TRBJ2-7; possible D gene TRBD2, 5 bases. The CDR3 extends over 12 amino acids. V gave up 4 bases and J gave up 6 bases, with 10 bases separating them. Germline CDR1 reads LGHDT; CDR2 reads YNNKEL (reference sequence). For the CDR3, the DNA is TGTGCCAGCAGCCTCCCAGGAGGCGAGCAGTACTTC. It specifies CASSLPGGEQYF.

This clonotype was counted only a few times. This chain joins TRBV7-9 and TRBJ2-3; D is unclear. CDR1 and CDR2 from the germline V gene are SEHNR and FQNEAQ (reference sequence). This CDR3 is built from 14 residues. The V end lost 3 bases, the J end lost 4 bases, and 11 bases lay between the germline ends. CDR3: CASSFGGDADTQYF. The CDR3 nucleotides read TGTGCCAGCAGCTTTGGCGGAGATGCAGATACGCAGTATTTT.

V and J are TRBV20-1 and TRBJ2-3; no clear D gene. Trimming took off 4 bases at V and 4 bases at J, with 9 bases between the two ends. The germline V gene has CDR1 DFQATT and CDR2 SNEGSKA (reference sequence). The CDR3 has 12 amino acids. CDR3 bases: TGCAGTGCTACCGATTCCCCAGATACGCAGTATTTT. It specifies CSATDSPDTQYF.

A few counts support this clonotype. The chain uses TRBV2 and TRBJ2-5; D might be TRBD1 or TRBD2, each matching 5 bases. Germline loops: CDR1 SNHLY, CDR2 FYNNEI. V was shortened by 10 bases and J by 3 bases, with 9 bases between the two germline ends. The CDR3 is 11 residues long. The CDR3 loop reads CANGGEETQYF. The CDR3 nucleotides read TGTGCCAATGGGGGAGAAGAGACCCAGTACTTC.

The chain is built from TRBV12-3 or TRBV12-4 and TRBJ1-5; 8 bases map to TRBD1. CDR3 size: 15 residues. V trimming: 6 bases; J trimming: 3 bases; junction bases outside the gene matches: 7. CDR3 DNA: TGTGCCAGCAGGGCTGACAGGGGACTCAATCAGCCCCAGCATTTT. Translating it yields CASRADRGLNQPQHF.

This clonotype was found a few times. The chain combines TRBV10-3 with TRBJ2-3; TRBD2 is a possible D gene (5 bases). The V gene lost 7 bases and the J gene lost 0 bases, with 17 bases spanning the gap. The CDR3 is 16 amino acids. Germline values: CDR1 ENHRY, CDR2 SYGVKD. The CDR3: CAITLDSLSSTDTQYF. In nucleotides, the CDR3 is TGTGCCATCACCCTGGACTCCCTTTCTAGCACAGATACGCAGTATTTT.

This clonotype appeared a few times. The rearrangement links TRBV7-8 to TRBJ2-5; D uncertain. V shed 5 bases and J shed 4 bases, with 11 bases lying between them. The CDR3 has 13 amino acids. Germline V CDR1 and CDR2: SGHVS, FQNEAQ. The CDR3 loop reads CASSRSSGETQYF. CDR3 DNA sequence: TGTGCCAGCAGCCGTAGTTCTGGAGAGACCCAGTACTTC. The full variable domain, in which reference TRBV7-8 and TRBJ2-5 provide the parts outside the CDR3, is GAGVSQSPRYKVAKRGQDVALRCDPISGHVSLFWYQQALGQGPEFLTYFQNEAQLDKSGLPSDRFFAERPEGSVSTLKIQRTQQEDSAVYLCASSRSSGETQYFGPGTRLLVL.

V gene TRBV6-2 or TRBV6-3 combines with J gene TRBJ2-1; 8 nucleotides match TRBD1. The CDR3 loop spans 15 amino acids. From germline, CDR1 is MNHEY and CDR2 SVGEGT. V was clipped by 2 bases and J by 5 bases; unmatched bases: 5. The CDR3, as DNA: TGTGCCAGCAGTTACAGGACAGGGTTGAACAATGAGCAGTTCTTC. Translated, it gives CASSYRTGLNNEQFF.

This sequence joins TRBV27 and TRBJ1-6; unclear D gene. V lost 0 bases to trimming and J lost 7 bases, with 4 bases between them. Germline-derived CDR1 and CDR2 are MNHEY and SMNVEV (reference sequence). The CDR3 sequence is 13 residues long. CDR3 in amino acids: CASSLSLNSPLHF. The CDR3 DNA reads as TGTGCCAGCAGTTTATCGCTAAATTCACCCCTCCACTTT.

V usage is TRBV13 and J usage is TRBJ1-3, with TRBD1 matching 8 bases. The V and J ends lost 4 bases and 6 bases, in that order; junction bases with no gene match: 5. This CDR3 has 14 residues. Germline V CDR1 and CDR2: PRHDT, FYEKMQ (reference sequence). The CDR3 sequence: CASSSGQGTNTIYF. The CDR3 DNA is TGTGCCAGCAGCTCCGGACAGGGCACAAACACCATATATTTT.

There are a few counts of this clonotype. V and J are TRBV4-1 and TRBJ1-2; TRBD1 might be the D (6 bases). The CDR3 is 15 residues long. V lost 0 bases, J lost 6 bases, and 14 bases lay in between. The germline CDR1 and CDR2 sequences are MGHRA and YSYEKL. The CDR3 region is CASSQEVTRGNGYTF. CDR3 in DNA: TGCGCCAGCAGCCAAGAGGTAACCAGGGGCAATGGCTACACCTTC.

The V and J genes are TRBV5-1 and TRBJ1-3, with 7 positions matching TRBD1. From germline, CDR1 is SGHRS and CDR2 YFSETQ. With 4 bases clipped from V and 6 bases from J, the junction kept 7 bases outside the gene matches. The CDR3 consists of 14 residues. CDR3 residues: CASSLGQSENTIYF. DNA for the CDR3: TGCGCCAGCAGCCTGGGACAGTCCGAAAACACCATATATTTT.

A few counts support this clonotype. The chain combines TRBV4-1 with TRBJ1-1; 7 bases agree with TRBD1. The CDR3 is made up of 15 amino acids. Germline values: CDR1 MGHRA, CDR2 YSYEKL. Trimming took 5 bases from V and 2 from J; bases not matched to a gene: 8. The CDR3: CASSTLTGSNTEAFF. Here the CDR3 DNA reads TGCGCCAGCAGCACCCTGACAGGGTCTAACACTGAAGCTTTCTTT.

The V call is TRBV5-4, the J call TRBJ2-5, with D perhaps matching TRBD2 (6 bases). This CDR3 contains 15 residues. Germline values: CDR1 SGHNT, CDR2 YYREEE (reference sequence). The V gene lost 0 bases and the J gene lost 5 bases, with 14 bases spanning the gap. This CDR3 reads CASSLDPTGGETQYF. The CDR3 nucleotides are TGTGCCAGCAGCTTGGACCCCACCGGGGGTGAGACCCAGTACTTC.

The chain is built from TRBV12-3 or TRBV12-4 and TRBJ1-1, with D possibly TRBD1 on 5 matching bases. The V gene lost 3 bases and the J gene lost 1 base, with 15 bases spanning the gap. The CDR3 length is 16 residues. Here the CDR3 reads CASSFRSGVANTEAFF. The CDR3, as DNA: TGTGCCAGCAGTTTTAGGTCGGGGGTCGCGAACACTGAAGCTTTCTTT.

The chain links TRBV12-3 or TRBV12-4 to TRBJ1-1; no reliable D call. This CDR3 contains 17 residues. The V and J ends lost 1 base and 2 bases respectively, with 17 bases between them. The CDR3 coding sequence is TGTGCCAGCAGTTTAGGTGGATTACTCGACGGAAACACTGAAGCTTTCTTT. Translating it yields CASSLGGLLDGNTEAFF.

This clonotype occurred a few times. V usage is TRBV5-8 and J usage is TRBJ2-1; 13 positions agree with TRBD2. Germline loops: CDR1 SGHTS, CDR2 YDEGEE. The CDR3 has 15 amino acids. Trimming at V came to 4 bases and at J to 6 bases, leaving 4 bases not matched to a gene. CDR3 nucleotides: TGTGCCAGCAGCATCGGACTAGCGGGGGTCAATGAGCAGTTCTTC. Translated: CASSIGLAGVNEQFF.

CDR3 region: CASSSSGESLNEQFF. CDR3 DNA sequence: TGTGCCAGCAGCTCCAGCGGGGAGAGCCTCAATGAGCAGTTCTTC. The genes are TRBV7-6 and TRBJ2-1, with TRBD2 matching 7 bases. In germline, CDR1 is SGHVS, CDR2 FNYEAQ. The CDR3 extends over 15 amino acids. V gave up 4 bases and J gave up 6 bases; unmatched junction bases: 9.

This clonotype was recorded a few times. The chain joins TRBV20-1 to TRBJ1-4; D unresolved. Per germline, CDR1 DFQATT and CDR2 SNEGSKA (reference sequence). V gave up 0 bases and J gave up 8 bases, with 16 bases separating them. The CDR3 has 15 amino acids. The CDR3, as DNA: TGCAGTGCTAGAGATCTCCGGGGTTCCCCCGAAAAACTGTTTTTT. Translating it yields CSARDLRGSPEKLFF.

This clonotype was counted ten times or more. The rearrangement joins TRBV19 to TRBJ2-5; perhaps TRBD1 as D (5 bases). The ends were cut back, 4 bases at V and 2 bases at J, with 11 bases in the middle. The CDR3 is 14 residues long. Germline CDR1 is LNHDA and CDR2 is SQIVND (reference sequence). The chain's CDR3 is CASSKAQGQETQYF. The CDR3 DNA sequence: TGTGCCAGTAGTAAAGCCCAGGGACAAGAGACCCAGTACTTC. Filled out from reference TRBV19 and TRBJ2-5, the complete variable domain reads DGGITQSPKYLFRKEGQNVTLSCEQNLNHDAMYWYRQDPGQGLRLIYYSQIVNDFQKGDIAEGYSVSREKKESFPLTVTSAQKNPTAFYLCASSKAQGQETQYFGPGTRLLVL.

In its sample, this clonotype was seen a few times. The rearrangement joins TRBV12-3 or TRBV12-4 to TRBJ2-1; TRBD1 agrees at 7 bases. The CDR3 extends over 15 amino acids. The V and J ends lost 3 bases and 7 bases, in that order; junction bases with no gene match: 9. The CDR3, as DNA: TGTGCCAGCAGTTTTGTCCGACAGGGAGTTAATGAGCAGTTCTTC. It yields the protein CASSFVRQGVNEQFF.

The V and J genes are TRBV6-1 and TRBJ1-2, with 9 bases identical to TRBD1. The CDR3 totals 14 residues. Germline V gives CDR1 MNHNS, CDR2 SASEGT. The V segment lost 10 bases and the J segment 4 bases; nucleotides outside the gene matches: 10. In DNA form, the CDR3 reads TGTGCCACCTCCGGGACAGGGATAGTCTATGGCTACACCTTC. Residues: CATSGTGIVYGYTF.

This clonotype showed up just a few times. V gene TRBV18 combines with J gene TRBJ2-2, with D hard to call. CDR3 length equals 14 residues. Germline V gene lookup returns CDR1 KGHSH and CDR2 LQKENI. Between the trimmed V and J ends, which lost 3 bases and 1 base, there was a span of 6 bases. The CDR3 coding sequence is TGTGCCAGCTCACCGACCAAGAACACCGGGGAGCTGTTTTTT. Translating it yields CASSPTKNTGELFF.

This clonotype has more than one count but fewer than ten. CDR3 sequence: CAWSRTTQTGELFF. DNA for the CDR3: TGTGCCTGGAGTCGCACCACGCAGACCGGGGAGCTGTTTTTT. The V gene is TRBV30, the J gene TRBJ2-2; D remains unclear. Trimming cost V 2 bases and J 5 bases, with 12 bases left between them. Germline V lookup: CDR1 GTSNPN, CDR2 SVGIG (reference sequence). CDR3 length: 14 amino acids.

This clonotype was counted a few times. The rearrangement joins TRBV11-3 to TRBJ2-2; perhaps D is TRBD1 or TRBD2 (5 bases each). The CDR3 loop spans 13 amino acids. The V end was cut by 8 bases, the J end by 4 bases, with 11 bases between. Germline V CDR1 and CDR2: SGHNT, YENEEA. CDR3 in amino acids: CASRGAGTGELFF. DNA of the CDR3: TGTGCCAGCCGAGGGGCGGGCACCGGGGAGCTGTTTTTT.

The table lists this clonotype with many counts. The CDR3 sequence is CASSLRTTTGDEQYF. As DNA, the CDR3 is TGCGCCAGCAGCTTGAGAACCACCACTGGGGACGAGCAGTACTTC. V gene TRBV5-1 combines with J gene TRBJ2-7; D gene ambiguous. V was pared by 1 base and J by 5 bases, with 16 bases between. This CDR3 region has 15 residues. Looked up from germline, CDR1 is SGHRS and CDR2 is YFSETQ.

The chain uses TRBV3-1 and TRBJ1-1; perhaps TRBD1 as D (5 bases). The CDR3 is 13 residues long. The V and J ends lost 4 bases and 5 bases respectively, with 11 bases between them. From germline, CDR1 is LGHDT and CDR2 YNNKEL (reference sequence). CDR3 in amino acids: CASSRPPGTEAFF. CDR3 bases: TGTGCCAGCAGCCGACCCCCAGGGACTGAAGCTTTCTTT. Together with reference TRBV3-1 and TRBJ1-1, the CDR3 gives the full variable domain: DTAVSQTPKYLVTQMGNDKSIKCEQNLGHDTMYWYKQDSKKFLKIMFSYNNKELIINETVPNRFSPKSPDKAHLNLHINSLELGDSAVYFCASSRPPGTEAFFGQGTRLTVV.